This record covers a single T cell receptor (beta chain). Its antigen remains unidentified. Within one base of it there is no much larger clone, and no base qualities were kept. The sample originates from a study of human T cells and chemical hapten exposure (dated by TCRdb to the early 2020s). General notes on the study: For sensitization, 2% DPC in acetone was applied to a roughly 2 cm by roughly 2 cm area of upper inner arm skin. Throughout the study period of about 22 weeks, patients also received therapeutic DPC doses to the scalp every week. The mostly female patient cohort included alopecia areata with under or over 50% scalp involvement, alopecia totalis and alopecia universalis. For TCR sequencing, blood came from approximately 29 alopecia patients at anywhere from one to four time points (pre-sensitization, 2, 6 and 24 weeks). Blood samples were taken from patients before sensitization (week 0) and at 2, 6 and about 24 weeks after DPC sensitization. Patch testing on the upper back used Finn chambers containing 0.01% DPC, with scoring done after 6 days according to International Contact Dermatitis Research Group standards. The libraries were sequenced as a pool, and the TCR yield per sample differed mostly because of small variations in library volumes within the pool. In alopecia patients, the study followed how the peripheral blood TCR repertoire changed in vivo over primary and secondary sensitization to diphenylcyclopropenone (DPC), a hapten. Study-wide conclusions, independent of this receptor: Significantly more large CDR3 similarity clusters were formed by expanded TCRs than by pre-sensitization or healthy control sets, consistent with antigen-driven responses. The number of PT1 expanded TCRs positively correlated with patch test score, significant at thresholds 8, 16 and 32 but not 4. DPC sensitization did not change how many TCRs were above 1 in 1000 frequency, and no evidence was found of alterations in global repertoire structure. After repeated subsampling, changes were observed in the strength of the expansion versus patch-test correlation and in the threshold at which the correlation became significant. Because all patients had alopecia, a presumed autoimmune disease, the immune response of the patients might differ from that of healthy individuals.

Taken with the paper, the label for time point translates to: patch test 2, 6 weeks after DPC sensitization. Sample treatment or condition, as interpreted from the label and publication: therapeutic diphenylcyclopropenone sensitization with weekly scalp DPC. At each patch-test visit, blood was drawn before the patch test was applied. Patients were considered eligible if aged 18 to 70, diagnosed with alopecia and deemed suitable for DPC therapy, and patients were excluded if pregnant. Unfractionated whole blood was collected in Tempus Blood RNA tubes, and total RNA was extracted from that blood. Receptor amplification or capture employed RACE. Sequencer: NextSeq 500. During library preparation, unique molecular identifiers were attached to individual cDNA molecules so that TCRs could be counted in a quantitative, reproducible way. From each blood RNA sample, both TCR alpha and TCR beta chains were sequenced. Per the source publication's procedure: The median number of TCRs per sample was over 85,000, ranging from about 20,000 to 690,600. The Decombinator software suite was used to annotate V, J and CDR3 in the TCR reads. Every sample was subsampled to the same number of TCRs (28,000) for the PS versus PT1 abundance plots. Expanded TCRs were defined as absent before sensitization and observed at least eight times at the 2-week time point. TCRdb redid the processing of the public reads, applying fastp at Q25 and MiXCR, and retained in-frame beta chains. Here each entry gathers all rows of one CDR3 protein and keeps the most common genes and DNA. The V and J calls here are based on TCRdb, not the publication. This sample holds under 75,000 distinct CDR3 sequences; around 7.9% were observed only once. Clones ranked in the top ten supply around 3.6% of the sample.

This sample comprised whole blood, obtained in connection with sensitization to the hapten diphenylcyclopropenone (DPC). This TCR came from a woman in her forties or fifties with alopecia areata. Some clones in this sample may be carry-over from other donors' samples.

The sequenced DNA is TGTGCCAGCAGCCTCCCCGCACAGGGCTACAATGAGCAGTTCTTC. Its protein product is CASSLPAQGYNEQFF. The V gene is TRBV2 and the J gene is TRBJ2-1; the D region possibly corresponds to TRBD1 (6 bases align). Trimming takes 6 bases from V and 3 bases from J, and the germline ends sit 15 bases apart. The germline V gene sets CDR1 to SNHLY and CDR2 to FYNNEI. Inclusive of the bounding cysteine and phenylalanine, the CDR3 is 15 residues long. The entry retains the CDR3 DNA only, 45 bases that are in frame from base 1.